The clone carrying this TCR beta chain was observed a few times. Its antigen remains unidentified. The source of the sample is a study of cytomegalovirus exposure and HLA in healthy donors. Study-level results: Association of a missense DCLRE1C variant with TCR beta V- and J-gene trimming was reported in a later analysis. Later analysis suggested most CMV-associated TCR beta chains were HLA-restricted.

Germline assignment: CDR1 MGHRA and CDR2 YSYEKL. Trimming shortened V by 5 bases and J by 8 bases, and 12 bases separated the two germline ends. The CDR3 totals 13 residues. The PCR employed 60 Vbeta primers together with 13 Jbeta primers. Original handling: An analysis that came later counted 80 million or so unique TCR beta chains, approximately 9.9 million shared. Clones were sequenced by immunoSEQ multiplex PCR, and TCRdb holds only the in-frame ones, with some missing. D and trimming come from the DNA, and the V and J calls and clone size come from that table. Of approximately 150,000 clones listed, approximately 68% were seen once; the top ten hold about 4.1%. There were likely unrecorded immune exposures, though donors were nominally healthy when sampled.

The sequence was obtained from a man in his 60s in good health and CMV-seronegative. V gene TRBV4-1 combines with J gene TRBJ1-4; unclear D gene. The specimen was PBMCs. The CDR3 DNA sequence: TGCGCCAGCAGCGTCCGGGTCGGCGAAAAACTGTTTTTT. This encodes CASSVRVGEKLFF.